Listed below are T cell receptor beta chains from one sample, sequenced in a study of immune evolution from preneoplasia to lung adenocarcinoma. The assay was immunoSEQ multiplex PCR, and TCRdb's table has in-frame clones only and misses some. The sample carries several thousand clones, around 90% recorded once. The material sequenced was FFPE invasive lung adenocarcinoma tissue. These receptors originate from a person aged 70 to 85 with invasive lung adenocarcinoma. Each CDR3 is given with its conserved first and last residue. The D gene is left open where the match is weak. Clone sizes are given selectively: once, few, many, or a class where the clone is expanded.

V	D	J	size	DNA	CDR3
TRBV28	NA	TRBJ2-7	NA	TGTGCCAGCAGCTCCATCAACAGGGATCGGTACTTC	CASSSINRDRYF
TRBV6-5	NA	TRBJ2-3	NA	TGTGCCAGCAGTAGGAGGGGGCGCTCAGATACGCAGTATTTT	CASSRRGRSDTQYF
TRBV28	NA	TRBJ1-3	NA	TGTGCCAGCAGATCCCGTCAGACTGGCACCATATATTTT	CASRSRQTGTIYF
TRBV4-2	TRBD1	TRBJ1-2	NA	TGTGCCAGCAGCCACCGGACAGGACCCTATGGCTACACCTTC	CASSHRTGPYGYTF
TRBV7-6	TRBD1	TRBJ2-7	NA	TGTGCCAGCAGTCCCCAAACGGGACAGGGGGCCTACGAGCAGTACTTC	CASSPQTGQGAYEQYF
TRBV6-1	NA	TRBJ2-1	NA	TGTGCCAGCAGTGTTTTGGGGAATGAGCAGTTCTTC	CASSVLGNEQFF
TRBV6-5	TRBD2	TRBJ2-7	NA	TGTGCCAGCAGACCTACCGGGACTAGCGGCTACGAGCAGTACTTC	CASRPTGTSGYEQYF
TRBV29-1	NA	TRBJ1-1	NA	TGCAGCGTTGAGTTAAGTTATGGCACTGAAGCTTTCTTT	CSVELSYGTEAFF
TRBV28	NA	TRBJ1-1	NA	TGTGCCAGCAGTTTATATCCGAACACTGAAGCTTTCTTT	CASSLYPNTEAFF
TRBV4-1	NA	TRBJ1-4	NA	TGCGCCAGCAGCCAAGCCGGGGAAAAACTGTTTTTT	CASSQAGEKLFF
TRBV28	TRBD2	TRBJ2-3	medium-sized	TGTGCCAGCAGTTTAGAAGAGGTGGGGGGGGACACAGATACGCAGTATTTT	CASSLEEVGGDTDTQYF
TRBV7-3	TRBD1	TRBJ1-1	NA	TGTGCCAGCAGCCCAAGGGGGGACAGATACTCTGAAGCTTTCTTT	CASSPRGDRYSEAFF
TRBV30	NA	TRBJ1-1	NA	TGTGCCTGGAGTAAGTCAATGGAAGCTTTCTTT	CAWSKSMEAFF
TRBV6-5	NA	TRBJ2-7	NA	TGTGCCAGCAGTTACTCTCCCAGGGACTACGAGCAGTACTTC	CASSYSPRDYEQYF
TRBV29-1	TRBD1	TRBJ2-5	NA	TGCAGCGTCGCGGGACAGGGAGAGACCCAGTACTTC	CSVAGQGETQYF